This T cell receptor (beta chain) was found in a study of T cell clonotyping in hematopoietic cell transplantation. General study findings and limits: Few recipient clonotypes overlapped donors; over 97% were de novo at given depth. Broader posttransplant TCR repertoire diversity was predicted by graft donor and pretransplant recipient Inverse Simpson Index values. After transplant, recipient diversity fell while pathologically expanded clonotypes grew through day 180.

Trimming stripped 2 bases from V and 9 bases from J, with 16 bases between. CDR3 size: 13 residues. Germline V CDR1 and CDR2: GTSNPN, SVGIG (reference sequence). About this clone: No antigen is known for it.

The protocol was immunoSEQ multiplex PCR, while the TCRdb copy is restricted to in-frame clones and leaves out a portion. The sample has about 5,700 clones, 85% to 95% seen once. Recipients were bled about 28 days pretransplant and at posttransplant days 30, 100, 180. The clonotype was recovered from a female patient between 50 and 60 years old who had an allogeneic stem cell transplant from an unrelated donor, so T cells may come from the graft donor. Some clones in this sample may be carry-over from other donors' samples. Here the sequenced sample was peripheral blood mononuclear cells, taken 100 days after allogeneic stem cell transplant. This chain connects TRBV30 to TRBJ1-2; TRBD1 is a possible D gene (6 bases). Written as DNA, the CDR3 is TGTGCCTGGAGTCCGGACAGAGATGCCAGCTACACCTTC. Translation gives CAWSPDRDASYTF.